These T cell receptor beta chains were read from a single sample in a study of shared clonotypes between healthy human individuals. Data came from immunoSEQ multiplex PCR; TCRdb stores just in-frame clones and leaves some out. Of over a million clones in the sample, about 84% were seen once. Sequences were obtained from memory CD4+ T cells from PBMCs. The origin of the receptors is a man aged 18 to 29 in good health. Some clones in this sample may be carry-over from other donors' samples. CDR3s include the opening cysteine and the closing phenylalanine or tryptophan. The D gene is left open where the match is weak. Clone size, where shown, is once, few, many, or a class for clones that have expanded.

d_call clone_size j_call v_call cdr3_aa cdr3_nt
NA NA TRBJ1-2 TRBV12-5 CASGAYGGANYGYTF TGTGCTAGTGGAGCCTACGGCGGGGCCAACTATGGCTACACCTTC
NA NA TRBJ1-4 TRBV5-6 CASRRYDATNEKLFF TGTGCCAGCAGGCGATACGACGCAACTAATGAAAAACTGTTTTTT
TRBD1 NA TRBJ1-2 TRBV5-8 CASSLGTGDSYGYTF TGTGCCAGCAGCTTGGGAACAGGGGATTCCTATGGCTACACCTTC
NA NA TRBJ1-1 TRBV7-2 CASSLSRLNTEAFF TGTGCCAGCAGCTTGTCCAGACTGAACACTGAAGCTTTCTTT
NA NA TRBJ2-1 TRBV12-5 CASGDPLNRRDEQFF TGTGCTAGTGGTGACCCTTTGAACAGGAGGGATGAGCAGTTCTTC
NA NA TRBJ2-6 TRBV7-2 CASSLGDTGANVLTF TGTGCCAGCAGCTTAGGAGATACCGGGGCCAACGTCCTGACTTTC
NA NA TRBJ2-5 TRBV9 CASSSRRVGETQYF TGTGCCAGCAGCTCCCGACGGGTAGGGGAGACCCAGTACTTC
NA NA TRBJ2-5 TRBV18 CASSPPPAGGMETQYF TGTGCCAGCTCACCACCGCCGGCCGGGGGCATGGAGACCCAGTACTTC
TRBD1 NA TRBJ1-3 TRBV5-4 CASSRSEGNRGTIYF TGTGCCAGCAGCCGATCGGAGGGAAACAGGGGCACCATATATTTT
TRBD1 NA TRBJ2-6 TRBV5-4 CASSSTGTGANVLTF TGTGCCAGCAGCTCGACAGGGACCGGGGCCAACGTCCTGACTTTC
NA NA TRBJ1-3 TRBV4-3 CASSQDRAAGNTIYF TGCGCCAGCAGCCAAGATAGGGCCGCTGGAAACACCATATATTTT
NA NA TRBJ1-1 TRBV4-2 CASSQPGGVGTEAFF TGTGCCAGCAGCCAACCCGGGGGGGTCGGGACTGAAGCTTTCTTT
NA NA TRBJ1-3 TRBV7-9 CASSLYLGAGNTIYF TGTGCCAGCAGCTTGTACTTGGGGGCTGGAAACACCATATATTTT
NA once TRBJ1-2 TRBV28 CASSLLGNTYGYTF TGTGCCAGCAGTTTACTAGGGAACACCTATGGCTACACCTTC
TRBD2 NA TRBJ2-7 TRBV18 CASSPQNSGSSYEQYF TGTGCCAGCTCACCACAGAATAGCGGGAGCTCCTACGAGCAGTACTTC
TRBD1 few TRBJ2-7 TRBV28 CASSPRTGNSYEQYF TGTGCCAGCAGTCCCCGGACAGGGAACAGCTACGAGCAGTACTTC
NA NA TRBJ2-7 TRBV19 CASSIQDNSYEQYF TGTGCCAGTAGTATTCAGGACAACTCCTACGAGCAGTACTTC
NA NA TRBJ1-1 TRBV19 CASSITSVVDTEAFF TGTGCCAGTAGTATAACATCGGTAGTGGACACTGAAGCTTTCTTT
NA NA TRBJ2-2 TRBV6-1 CASKKNTGEDVFF TGTGCCAGCAAAAAGAACACCGGGGAGGATGTGTTTTTT
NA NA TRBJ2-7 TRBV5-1 CASSLDAHEQYF TGCGCCAGCAGCTTGGACGCGCACGAGCAGTACTTC
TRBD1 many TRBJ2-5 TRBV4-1 CASSQDLGTGGTQETQYF TGCGCCAGCAGCCAAGATTTGGGAACAGGGGGCACCCAAGAGACCCAGTACTTC
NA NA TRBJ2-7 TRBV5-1 CASSGDGGYEQYF TGCGCCAGCAGCGGGGATGGGGGGTACGAGCAGTACTTC
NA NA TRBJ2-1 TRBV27 CASQGYNEQFF TGTGCCAGCCAGGGTTACAATGAGCAGTTCTTC
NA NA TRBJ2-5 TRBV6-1 CASSDLQGGSETQYF TGTGCCAGCAGTGATCTCCAGGGGGGATCGGAGACCCAGTACTTC
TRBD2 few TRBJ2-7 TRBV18 CASSLGGAGRSYEQYF TGTGCCAGCTCACTCGGGGGGGCGGGAAGATCCTACGAGCAGTACTTC
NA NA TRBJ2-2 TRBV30 CAWSVRFANTGELFF TGTGCCTGGAGTGTACGGTTCGCGAACACCGGGGAGCTGTTTTTT
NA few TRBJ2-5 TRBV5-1 CASSLSFGPQETQYF TGCGCCAGCAGCTTGTCTTTTGGACCTCAAGAGACCCAGTACTTC
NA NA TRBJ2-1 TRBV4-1 CASSLQRSGRGDNEQFF TGCGCCAGCAGCCTCCAACGGTCGGGGAGAGGGGACAATGAGCAGTTCTTC
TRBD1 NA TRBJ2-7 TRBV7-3 CASSSGGTGLSYF TGTGCCAGCAGCTCCGGCGGGACAGGGCTTTCGTACTTC
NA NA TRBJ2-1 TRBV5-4 CASSAASGRTYNEQFF TGTGCCAGCAGCGCTGCTAGTGGTAGAACCTACAATGAGCAGTTCTTC
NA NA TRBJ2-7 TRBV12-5 CASGLGGEQYF TGTGCTAGTGGTCTAGGGGGCGAGCAGTACTTC